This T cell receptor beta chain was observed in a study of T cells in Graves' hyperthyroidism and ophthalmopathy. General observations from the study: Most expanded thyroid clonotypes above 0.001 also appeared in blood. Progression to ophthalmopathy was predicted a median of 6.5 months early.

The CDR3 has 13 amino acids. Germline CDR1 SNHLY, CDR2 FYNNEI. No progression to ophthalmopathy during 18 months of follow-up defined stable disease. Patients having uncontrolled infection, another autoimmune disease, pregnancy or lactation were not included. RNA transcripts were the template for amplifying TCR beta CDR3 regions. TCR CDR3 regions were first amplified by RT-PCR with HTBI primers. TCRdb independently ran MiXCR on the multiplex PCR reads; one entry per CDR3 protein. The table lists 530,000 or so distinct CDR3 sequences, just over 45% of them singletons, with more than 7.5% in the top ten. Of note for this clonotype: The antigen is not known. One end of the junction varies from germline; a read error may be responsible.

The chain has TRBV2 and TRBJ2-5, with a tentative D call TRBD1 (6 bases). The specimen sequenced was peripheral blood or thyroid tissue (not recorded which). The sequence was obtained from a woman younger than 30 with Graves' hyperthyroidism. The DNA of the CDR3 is TGTGCCAGCAGGGCTAACAGGGTCGAGACCCATTACTTC. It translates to CASRANRVETHYF.